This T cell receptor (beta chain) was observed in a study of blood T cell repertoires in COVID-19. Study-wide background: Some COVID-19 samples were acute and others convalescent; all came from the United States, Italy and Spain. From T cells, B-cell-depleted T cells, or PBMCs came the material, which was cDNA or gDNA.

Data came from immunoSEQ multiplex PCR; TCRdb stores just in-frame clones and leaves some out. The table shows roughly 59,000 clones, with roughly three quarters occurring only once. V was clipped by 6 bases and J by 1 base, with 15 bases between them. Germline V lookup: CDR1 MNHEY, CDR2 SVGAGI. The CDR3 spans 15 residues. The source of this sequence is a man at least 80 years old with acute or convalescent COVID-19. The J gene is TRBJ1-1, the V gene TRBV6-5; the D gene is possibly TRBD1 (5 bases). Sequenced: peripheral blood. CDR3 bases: TGTGCCAGCAGCCCCCTCAGGGCCGAGAACACTGAAGCTTTCTTT. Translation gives CASSPLRAENTEAFF.